Listed below are T cell receptor beta chains from one sample, sequenced in a study of blood T cell repertoires in COVID-19. Assay used: immunoSEQ multiplex PCR; TCRdb lists only in-frame clones, some missing. Among around 170,000 clones listed, over 65% were seen once. Sequencing used peripheral blood. The receptor set was obtained from a woman aged 80 or over with acute or convalescent COVID-19. Both conserved end residues are part of each CDR3. The D gene is left open where the match is weak. The size of a clone is reported for some rows only, either as once, few or many, or as a class for expanded clones.

v_gene: TRBV28
d_gene: TRBD2
abundance: NA
j_gene: TRBJ2-4
CDR3aa: CASRQIAGGPGIQYF
CDR3nt: TGTGCCAGCAGGCAGATAGCGGGAGGGCCAGGCATTCAGTACTTC

v_gene: TRBV5-4
d_gene: NA
abundance: NA
j_gene: TRBJ1-2
CDR3aa: CASSSAEGYGYTF
CDR3nt: TGTGCCAGCAGCTCGGCCGAGGGCTATGGCTACACCTTC

v_gene: TRBV25-1
d_gene: TRBD1
abundance: once
j_gene: TRBJ2-2
CDR3aa: CASSDLFRQGASSGELFF
CDR3nt: TGTGCCAGCAGTGATTTATTTAGACAGGGGGCGTCATCCGGGGAGCTGTTTTTT

v_gene: TRBV25-1
d_gene: NA
abundance: NA
j_gene: TRBJ2-1
CDR3aa: CASRGSDSYNEQFF
CDR3nt: TGTGCCAGCCGGGGGAGTGACTCCTACAATGAGCAGTTCTTC

v_gene: TRBV28
d_gene: NA
abundance: NA
j_gene: TRBJ2-4
CDR3aa: CASSSTGYIQYF
CDR3nt: TGTGCCAGCAGTTCGACCGGGTACATTCAGTACTTC

v_gene: TRBV27
d_gene: NA
abundance: NA
j_gene: TRBJ2-3
CDR3aa: CASRPSSTDTQYF
CDR3nt: TGTGCCAGCAGGCCCAGTAGCACAGATACGCAGTATTTT

v_gene: TRBV30
d_gene: NA
abundance: NA
j_gene: TRBJ1-5
CDR3aa: CAWSVMEGQPQHF
CDR3nt: TGTGCCTGGAGTGTAATGGAGGGACAGCCCCAGCATTTT

v_gene: TRBV28
d_gene: NA
abundance: NA
j_gene: TRBJ2-7
CDR3aa: CASSQIQTQIFYEQYF
CDR3nt: TGTGCCAGCAGTCAAATACAAACCCAGATTTTCTACGAGCAGTACTTC

v_gene: TRBV5-1
d_gene: NA
abundance: few
j_gene: TRBJ2-5
CDR3aa: CASSLARGQETQYF
CDR3nt: TGCGCCAGCAGCTTAGCTAGAGGACAAGAGACCCAGTACTTC

v_gene: TRBV5-1
d_gene: NA
abundance: NA
j_gene: TRBJ2-5
CDR3aa: CASSLQFPRTQYF
CDR3nt: TGCGCCAGCAGCTTACAGTTCCCGAGGACCCAGTACTTC

v_gene: TRBV2
d_gene: TRBD2
abundance: NA
j_gene: TRBJ2-5
CDR3aa: CATRTSGRGETQYF
CDR3nt: TGTGCCACACGGACTAGCGGGAGAGGAGAGACCCAGTACTTC

v_gene: TRBV10-3
d_gene: TRBD2
abundance: NA
j_gene: TRBJ2-7
CDR3aa: CAISESTGAGWAYEQYF
CDR3nt: TGTGCCATCAGTGAGTCGACGGGAGCGGGATGGGCCTACGAGCAGTACTTC

v_gene: TRBV24-1
d_gene: TRBD1
abundance: NA
j_gene: TRBJ1-1
CDR3aa: CATSDRQGVLPAFF
CDR3nt: TGTGCCACCAGTGATAGGCAGGGGGTTCTTCCAGCTTTCTTT

v_gene: TRBV6-2/TRBV6-3
d_gene: TRBD1
abundance: NA
j_gene: TRBJ2-2
CDR3aa: CASSYLRDRHTGELFF
CDR3nt: TGTGCCAGCAGTTACCTCCGGGACAGGCACACCGGGGAGCTGTTTTTT

v_gene: TRBV21-1
d_gene: NA
abundance: NA
j_gene: TRBJ2-7
CDR3aa: CASSNRDTYEQYF
CDR3nt: TGTGCCAGCAGCAACCGGGACACCTACGAGCAGTACTTC

v_gene: TRBV14
d_gene: NA
abundance: NA
j_gene: TRBJ2-1
CDR3aa: CASSPPPRGLQKTDYNEQFF
CDR3nt: TGTGCCAGCAGCCCACCCCCTCGGGGACTCCAGAAAACGGATTACAATGAGCAGTTCTTC

v_gene: TRBV18
d_gene: NA
abundance: NA
j_gene: TRBJ2-6
CDR3aa: CASSPFRGSGANVLTF
CDR3nt: TGTGCCAGCTCACCGTTTCGGGGCTCTGGGGCCAACGTCCTGACTTTC

v_gene: TRBV15
d_gene: NA
abundance: NA
j_gene: TRBJ1-2
CDR3aa: CATSRDGDRGYTF
CDR3nt: TGTGCCACCAGCAGAGACGGGGATCGTGGCTACACCTTC

v_gene: TRBV27
d_gene: NA
abundance: NA
j_gene: TRBJ2-7
CDR3aa: CASSPLEGQYEQYF
CDR3nt: TGTGCCAGCAGTCCTTTGGAGGGCCAGTACGAGCAGTACTTC

v_gene: TRBV7-9
d_gene: TRBD1
abundance: few
j_gene: TRBJ1-3
CDR3aa: CASNPGTALNTIYF
CDR3nt: TGTGCCAGCAACCCCGGGACAGCGCTGAACACCATATATTTT

v_gene: TRBV6-1
d_gene: NA
abundance: NA
j_gene: TRBJ2-4
CDR3aa: CASSESNSKNIQYF
CDR3nt: TGTGCCAGCAGTGAATCGAACAGCAAAAACATTCAGTACTTC

v_gene: TRBV5-1
d_gene: NA
abundance: few
j_gene: TRBJ2-5
CDR3aa: CASSLGQNRKETQYF
CDR3nt: TGCGCCAGCAGCTTGGGACAGAACCGTAAAGAGACCCAGTACTTC

v_gene: TRBV6-5
d_gene: NA
abundance: NA
j_gene: TRBJ2-5
CDR3aa: CASSYSNLGGQETQYF
CDR3nt: TGTGCCAGCAGTTACTCGAACTTAGGGGGCCAAGAGACCCAGTACTTC

v_gene: TRBV3-1/TRBV3-2
d_gene: NA
abundance: NA
j_gene: TRBJ2-3
CDR3aa: CASSQEAGPKYF
CDR3nt: TGTGCCAGCAGCCAAGAGGCGGGCCCGAAGTATTTT

v_gene: TRBV5-1
d_gene: NA
abundance: NA
j_gene: TRBJ2-3
CDR3aa: CASSLGVERVGDTQYF
CDR3nt: TGCGCCAGCAGCTTGGGGGTCGAGCGGGTGGGAGATACGCAGTATTTT

v_gene: TRBV18
d_gene: TRBD2
abundance: NA
j_gene: TRBJ2-5
CDR3aa: CASSIAGEGRETQYF
CDR3nt: TGTGCCAGCTCAATAGCGGGAGAGGGACGTGAGACCCAGTACTTC

v_gene: TRBV10-3
d_gene: TRBD1
abundance: once
j_gene: TRBJ2-5
CDR3aa: CAISESRGQRTETQYF
CDR3nt: TGTGCCATCAGTGAGTCGAGGGGACAGAGGACGGAGACCCAGTACTTC

v_gene: TRBV6-5
d_gene: NA
abundance: NA
j_gene: TRBJ1-6
CDR3aa: CASSYNGGSPLHF
CDR3nt: TGTGCCAGCAGTTACAACGGGGGTTCACCCCTCCACTTT

v_gene: TRBV7-2
d_gene: TRBD1
abundance: NA
j_gene: TRBJ2-7
CDR3aa: CASSLTGTGRYEQYF
CDR3nt: TGTGCCAGCAGCTTAACCGGGACAGGGAGGTACGAGCAGTACTTC

v_gene: TRBV27
d_gene: TRBD1
abundance: NA
j_gene: TRBJ1-4
CDR3aa: CASSPTGTGRGLFF
CDR3nt: TGTGCCAGCAGTCCCACCGGGACAGGTCGCGGACTGTTTTTT

v_gene: TRBV2
d_gene: NA
abundance: NA
j_gene: TRBJ2-7
CDR3aa: CASSDLAEQYF
CDR3nt: TGTGCCAGCAGCGACCTAGCCGAGCAGTACTTC

v_gene: TRBV2
d_gene: NA
abundance: NA
j_gene: TRBJ1-3
CDR3aa: CASSVSQAEGNTIYF
CDR3nt: TGTGCCAGCAGTGTAAGTCAGGCAGAAGGAAACACCATATATTTT

v_gene: TRBV6-5
d_gene: NA
abundance: NA
j_gene: TRBJ1-5
CDR3aa: CASSRVRDSNQPQHF
CDR3nt: TGTGCCAGCAGTCGCGTCCGGGACTCAAATCAGCCCCAGCATTTT

v_gene: TRBV9
d_gene: NA
abundance: NA
j_gene: TRBJ1-2
CDR3aa: CASSVVTGGTGGYTF
CDR3nt: TGTGCCAGCAGCGTAGTAACGGGGGGTACCGGTGGCTACACCTTC

v_gene: TRBV27
d_gene: NA
abundance: NA
j_gene: TRBJ1-5
CDR3aa: CASSLSWQGSISNQPQHF
CDR3nt: TGTGCCAGCAGTTTATCGTGGCAGGGATCAATTAGCAATCAGCCCCAGCATTTT

v_gene: TRBV10-3
d_gene: TRBD2
abundance: once
j_gene: TRBJ2-2
CDR3aa: CAISESGLAGVGTGELFF
CDR3nt: TGTGCCATCAGTGAGTCAGGACTAGCGGGAGTGGGGACCGGGGAGCTGTTTTTT

v_gene: TRBV7-6
d_gene: NA
abundance: NA
j_gene: TRBJ2-1
CDR3aa: CASSRDSSYNEQFF
CDR3nt: TGTGCCAGCAGCCGCGACAGTTCCTACAATGAGCAGTTCTTC

v_gene: TRBV18
d_gene: NA
abundance: NA
j_gene: TRBJ2-1
CDR3aa: CASSSDSNEQFF
CDR3nt: TGTGCCAGCTCATCAGACAGTAATGAGCAGTTCTTC

v_gene: TRBV5-1
d_gene: TRBD2
abundance: NA
j_gene: TRBJ2-3
CDR3aa: CASRRYVSGSPTDTQYF
CDR3nt: TGCGCCAGCAGAAGATACGTCAGCGGGAGCCCCACAGATACGCAGTATTTT

v_gene: TRBV7-2
d_gene: TRBD2
abundance: NA
j_gene: TRBJ2-2
CDR3aa: CASSKGLAGKRELFF
CDR3nt: TGTGCCAGCAGCAAAGGACTAGCGGGAAAGAGGGAGCTGTTTTTT

v_gene: TRBV5-1
d_gene: TRBD1
abundance: NA
j_gene: TRBJ1-2
CDR3aa: CASSGGQGGYGYTF
CDR3nt: TGCGCCAGCAGCGGCGGACAGGGAGGCTATGGCTACACCTTC

v_gene: TRBV18
d_gene: TRBD2
abundance: NA
j_gene: TRBJ2-1
CDR3aa: CASSPGSGSPHEQFF
CDR3nt: TGTGCCAGCTCACCAGGAAGCGGGAGTCCCCATGAGCAGTTCTTC

v_gene: TRBV7-9
d_gene: NA
abundance: few
j_gene: TRBJ1-2
CDR3aa: CASSLRQDRAYGYTF
CDR3nt: TGTGCCAGCAGCTTACGGCAGGACAGAGCCTATGGCTACACCTTC

v_gene: TRBV14
d_gene: TRBD2
abundance: NA
j_gene: TRBJ2-1
CDR3aa: CASSQVVTSGSSYNEQFF
CDR3nt: TGTGCCAGCAGCCAAGTCGTAACTAGCGGGAGCTCCTACAATGAGCAGTTCTTC

v_gene: TRBV30
d_gene: TRBD1
abundance: few
j_gene: TRBJ2-7
CDR3aa: CAWSLRDRPHEQYF
CDR3nt: TGTGCCTGGAGTCTCCGGGACAGGCCCCACGAGCAGTACTTC

v_gene: TRBV7-6
d_gene: NA
abundance: many
j_gene: TRBJ2-2
CDR3aa: CASSLGPGPTNTGELFF
CDR3nt: TGTGCCAGCAGCTTAGGTCCAGGGCCAACGAACACCGGGGAGCTGTTTTTT

v_gene: TRBV29-1
d_gene: NA
abundance: NA
j_gene: TRBJ2-4
CDR3aa: CSATPPVGVGDIQYF
CDR3nt: TGCAGCGCCACCCCACCGGTCGGGGTAGGTGACATTCAGTACTTC

v_gene: TRBV2
d_gene: TRBD1
abundance: few
j_gene: TRBJ2-6
CDR3aa: CASKTGVYSGANVLTF
CDR3nt: TGTGCCAGCAAAACAGGGGTGTACTCTGGGGCCAACGTCCTGACTTTC

v_gene: TRBV28
d_gene: NA
abundance: NA
j_gene: TRBJ1-6
CDR3aa: CASSLGALRGPLHF
CDR3nt: TGTGCCAGCAGTTTAGGGGCTCTCAGGGGTCCCCTCCACTTT

v_gene: TRBV7-9
d_gene: NA
abundance: NA
j_gene: TRBJ1-4
CDR3aa: CASSRTDGDEKLFF
CDR3nt: TGTGCCAGCAGCCGGACGGACGGGGATGAAAAACTGTTTTTT

v_gene: TRBV7-2
d_gene: NA
abundance: NA
j_gene: TRBJ2-3
CDR3aa: CASSLLWLAADTQYF
CDR3nt: TGTGCCAGCAGCCTACTTTGGCTAGCAGCAGATACGCAGTATTTT

v_gene: TRBV28
d_gene: TRBD1
abundance: NA
j_gene: TRBJ1-5
CDR3aa: CASSPWTGGLDQPQHF
CDR3nt: TGTGCCAGCAGTCCCTGGACAGGGGGATTAGATCAGCCCCAGCATTTT

v_gene: TRBV9
d_gene: NA
abundance: NA
j_gene: TRBJ1-2
CDR3aa: CASSAQQVLYGYTF
CDR3nt: TGTGCCAGCAGCGCCCAACAGGTCCTCTATGGCTACACCTTC